Sequencing of this TCR beta chain was carried out in a study of cytomegalovirus exposure and HLA in healthy donors. PCR employed 60 Vbeta and 13 Jbeta primers. Clones were sequenced by immunoSEQ multiplex PCR, and TCRdb holds only the in-frame ones, with some missing. The table has 120,000 to 150,000 clones, about 84% seen once. This clone was seen a few times. Its antigen is not identified. The CDR3 extends over 18 amino acids. V lost 0 bases to trimming and J lost 5 bases; unmatched junction nucleotides: 9. Germline V gene sequence: CDR1 SGHRS, CDR2 YFSETQ. Overall study results and limits: Productive status was seen about 87% or about 30% of the time for most TCR beta V segments in an earlier analysis.

The genes are TRBV5-1 and TRBJ2-2, with TRBD1 identical over 11 bases. This clonotype originated in a male donor in good health and CMV-seronegative. The sequenced sample was PBMCs. CDR3 in amino acids: CASSLEPRTGGETGELFF. In nucleotides, the CDR3 is TGCGCCAGCAGCTTGGAGCCCCGGACAGGGGGCGAAACCGGGGAGCTGTTTTTT.